This T cell receptor (beta chain) was documented in a study of blood T cell repertoires in COVID-19. Profiling relied on immunoSEQ multiplex PCR, and the TCRdb table lists in-frame clones only, not all of them. The profile shows 120,000 or so clones, 76% of them singletons. The CDR3 consists of 15 residues. CDR1 is MDHEN, CDR2 SYDVKM, per germline. The germline V and J ends were trimmed by 7 bases and 10 bases, with 20 bases remaining between them. This clonotype was sampled from an elderly woman with acute or convalescent COVID-19. Sequencing was done on a sample of peripheral blood. V is TRBV28 and J is TRBJ1-6; perhaps TRBD1 as D (6 bases). CDR3 in amino acids: CASNEQGRGISPLHF. In nucleotides, the CDR3 is TGTGCCAGCAACGAACAGGGCCGGGGCATCTCACCCCTCCACTTT.